Listed below are T cell receptor beta chains from one sample, sequenced in a study of cytomegalovirus exposure and HLA in healthy donors. TCRdb's table, derived via immunoSEQ multiplex PCR, lists solely in-frame clones and lacks some. The sample lists roughly 150,000 clones, 64% occurring once. Sequencing was performed on PBMCs. The receptors derive from a woman younger than 45 in good health and CMV-seropositive. The CDR3 runs from the conserved cysteine through the conserved F or W. The D gene is left open where the match is weak. Not every row has a clone size; where given, it reads once, few, many or a size class.

J,V,size,D,DNA,CDR3
TRBJ2-7,TRBV6-5,once,-,TGTGCCAGCAGTGCAGGGTTCTACGAGCAGTACTTC,CASSAGFYEQYF
TRBJ1-5,TRBV28,-,-,TGTGCCAGCAGTTTAGGGACAAAAGGGGATCAGCCCCAGCATTTT,CASSLGTKGDQPQHF
TRBJ1-1,TRBV7-6,-,TRBD1,TGTGCCAGCAGCGCCCGGACAGGGTTAGAAGCTTTCTTT,CASSARTGLEAFF
TRBJ1-1,TRBV6-5,-,-,TGTGCCAGCAGTTATGAGGGAATGAACACTGAAGCTTTCTTT,CASSYEGMNTEAFF
TRBJ2-7,TRBV4-2,once,-,TGTGCCAGCAGCCAAGATAGGGGCATCTTCGAGCAGTACTTC,CASSQDRGIFEQYF
TRBJ2-6,TRBV2,-,-,TGTGCCAGCGGCCCAGGGTCGGGGGCCAACGTCCTGACTTTC,CASGPGSGANVLTF
TRBJ2-5,TRBV5-4,-,-,TGTGCCAGCAGCTTGCGGGATCGAGAGACCCAGTACTTC,CASSLRDRETQYF
TRBJ1-1,TRBV15,-,-,TGTGCCACCAGCAGAGATGGGGGGGCGGACACTGAAGCTTTCTTT,CATSRDGGADTEAFF
TRBJ1-1,TRBV10-3,-,TRBD1,TGTGCCATCAGACCGGGACAGGGGGCGTCCGAAGCTTTCTTT,CAIRPGQGASEAFF
TRBJ2-1,TRBV10-3,-,-,TGTGCCATCAGAATGGGGACTTACCCCTACAATGAGCAGTTCTTC,CAIRMGTYPYNEQFF
TRBJ1-2,TRBV27,-,-,TGTGCCAGCAGTTCGGGACACCGAAACTATGGCTACACCTTC,CASSSGHRNYGYTF
TRBJ2-4,TRBV11-2,-,-,TGTGCCAGCAGCCGAGCAATTCGGGAGCGAGGGAACATTCAGTACTTC,CASSRAIRERGNIQYF
TRBJ1-1,TRBV9,few,-,TGTGCCAGCAGTCCGGGAGCGGTTGAAGCTTTCTTT,CASSPGAVEAFF
TRBJ2-1,TRBV27,few,TRBD2,TGTGCCAGCACCGTACGGGGGGGCCGTTACAATGAGCAGTTCTTC,CASTVRGGRYNEQFF
TRBJ2-7,TRBV2,-,-,TGTGCCAGCAGTGACTCGTACGAGCAGTACTTC,CASSDSYEQYF
TRBJ1-5,TRBV19,-,-,TGTGCCAGTAGTGGGAGGGTAGGAAATCAGCCCCAGCATTTT,CASSGRVGNQPQHF
TRBJ2-1,TRBV10-2,few,-,TGCGCCAGCGAGGTGGGACTGAACAATGAGCAGTTCTTC,CASEVGLNNEQFF
TRBJ2-2,TRBV5-4,-,-,TGTGCCAGCAGCTCACAGACAGGACTGAACACCGGGGAGCTGTTTTTT,CASSSQTGLNTGELFF
TRBJ1-5,TRBV18,-,-,TGTGCCAGCTCACAAGAGGGGGTTCAGCCCCAGCATTTT,CASSQEGVQPQHF
TRBJ1-2,TRBV19,-,TRBD1,TGTGCCAGTATGAGGACAGGGGGTAACTATGGCTACACCTTC,CASMRTGGNYGYTF
TRBJ1-3,TRBV5-1,-,-,TGCGCCAGCAGCGTCGACAGCTCTGGAAACACCATATATTTT,CASSVDSSGNTIYF
TRBJ2-7,TRBV29-1,-,-,TGCAGCGTTGTTTGGACAGTCTCCTACGAGCAGTACTTC,CSVVWTVSYEQYF
TRBJ1-1,TRBV7-2,-,-,TGTGCCAGCAGCTTAGTCTACGGAGCTGAAGCTTTCTTT,CASSLVYGAEAFF
TRBJ2-2,TRBV23-1,-,TRBD1,TGCGCCGGCGACTGGGACAGCAACACCGGGGAGCTGTTTTTT,CAGDWDSNTGELFF
TRBJ2-2,TRBV7-8,once,-,TGTGCCAGCAGCTTATTAGTGGCCGGGGAGCTGTTTTTT,CASSLLVAGELFF
TRBJ2-3,TRBV6-5,once,TRBD2,TGTGCCAGCAGTTACTCGAAGGGACTAGATTCGCAGTATTTT,CASSYSKGLDSQYF
TRBJ2-3,TRBV2,-,TRBD2,TGTGCCAGCAATAGCGGGTACACAGATACGCAGTATTTT,CASNSGYTDTQYF
TRBJ2-3,TRBV5-1,-,TRBD1,TGCGCCAGCAGCTTGGCGGGACAGGGAGCAGATACGCAGTATTTT,CASSLAGQGADTQYF
TRBJ1-2,TRBV6-1,-,-,TGTGCCAGCAGTGAATACAGGGCGCTAAAGGGCTACACCTTC,CASSEYRALKGYTF
TRBJ1-1,TRBV27,-,TRBD1,TGTGCCAGCAGCTTCGACCGGACAGGTGAAGCTTTCTTT,CASSFDRTGEAFF
TRBJ1-1,TRBV5-4,-,-,TGTGCCAGCAGCCGGGCCGGGGGGACTGAAGCTTTCTTT,CASSRAGGTEAFF
TRBJ1-1,TRBV19,-,-,TGTGCCAGTAGTCAGTGGGGCTCCTCGACGAACACTGAAGCTTTCTTT,CASSQWGSSTNTEAFF
TRBJ1-1,TRBV20-1,-,-,TGCAGTGCTAGAGACCCGGCTGAAGCTTTCTTT,CSARDPAEAFF
TRBJ1-1,TRBV11-2,-,-,TGTGCCAGCAGCTTTATGAGGGGGGAAGCTTTCTTT,CASSFMRGEAFF